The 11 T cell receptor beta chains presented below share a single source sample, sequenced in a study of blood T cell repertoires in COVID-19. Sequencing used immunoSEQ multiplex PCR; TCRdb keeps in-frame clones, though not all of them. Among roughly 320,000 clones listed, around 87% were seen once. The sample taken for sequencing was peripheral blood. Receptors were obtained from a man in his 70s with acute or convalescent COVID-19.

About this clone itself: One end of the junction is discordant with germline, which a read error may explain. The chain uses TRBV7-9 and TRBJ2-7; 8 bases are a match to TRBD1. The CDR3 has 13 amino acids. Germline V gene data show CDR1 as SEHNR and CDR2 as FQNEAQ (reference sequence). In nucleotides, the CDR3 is TGTGCCAGCACCTTACAGGGGGCCTACGAGCAGTACTTC. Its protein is CASTLQGAYEQYF.

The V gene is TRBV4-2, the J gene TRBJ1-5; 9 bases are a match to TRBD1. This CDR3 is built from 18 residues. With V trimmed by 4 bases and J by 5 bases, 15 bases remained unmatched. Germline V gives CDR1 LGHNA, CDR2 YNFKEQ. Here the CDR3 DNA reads TGTGCCAGCAGCCCCGGGGGTGGGGACAGGGTCTTCGATCAGCCCCAGCATTTT. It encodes CASSPGGGDRVFDQPQHF.

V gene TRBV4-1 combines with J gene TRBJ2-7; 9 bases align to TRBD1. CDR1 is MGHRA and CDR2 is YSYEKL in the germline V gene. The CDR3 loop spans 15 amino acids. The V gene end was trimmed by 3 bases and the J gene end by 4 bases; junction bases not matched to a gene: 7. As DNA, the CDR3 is TGCGCCAGCAGCCAGAGAACGGGACAGGGTTACGAGCAGTACTTC. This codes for CASSQRTGQGYEQYF.

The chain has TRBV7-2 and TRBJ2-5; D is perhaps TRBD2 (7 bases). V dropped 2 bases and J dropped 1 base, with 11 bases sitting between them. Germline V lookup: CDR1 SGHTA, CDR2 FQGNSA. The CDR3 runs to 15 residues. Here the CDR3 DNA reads TGTGCCAGCAGCTTAATGAGGGGGGGCCAAGAGACCCAGTACTTC. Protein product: CASSLMRGGQETQYF.

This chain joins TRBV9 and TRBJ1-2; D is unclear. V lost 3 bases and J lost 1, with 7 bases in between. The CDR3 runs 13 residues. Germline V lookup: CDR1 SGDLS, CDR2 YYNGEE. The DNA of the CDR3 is TGTGCCAGCAGCGCCGGGTTTAACTATGGCTACACCTTC. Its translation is CASSAGFNYGYTF.

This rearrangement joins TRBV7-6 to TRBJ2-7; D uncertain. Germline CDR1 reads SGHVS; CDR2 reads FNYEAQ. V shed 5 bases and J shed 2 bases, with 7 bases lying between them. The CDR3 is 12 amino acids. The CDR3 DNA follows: TGTGCCAGCAGCCGCGGTGCCTACGAGCAGTACTTC. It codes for CASSRGAYEQYF.

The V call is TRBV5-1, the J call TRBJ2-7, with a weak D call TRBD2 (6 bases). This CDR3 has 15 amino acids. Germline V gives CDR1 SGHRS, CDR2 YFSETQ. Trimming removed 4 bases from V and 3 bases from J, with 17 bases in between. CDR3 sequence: CASSPRRESIYEQYF. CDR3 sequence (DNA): TGCGCCAGCAGCCCCAGACGGGAGTCGATCTACGAGCAGTACTTC.

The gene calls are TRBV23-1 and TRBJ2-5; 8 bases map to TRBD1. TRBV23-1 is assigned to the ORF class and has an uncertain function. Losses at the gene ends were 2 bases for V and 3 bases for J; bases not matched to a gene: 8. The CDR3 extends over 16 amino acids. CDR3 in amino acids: CASSQRDRGGKETQYF. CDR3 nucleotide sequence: TGCGCCAGCAGTCAACGTGACAGGGGCGGGAAAGAGACCCAGTACTTC.

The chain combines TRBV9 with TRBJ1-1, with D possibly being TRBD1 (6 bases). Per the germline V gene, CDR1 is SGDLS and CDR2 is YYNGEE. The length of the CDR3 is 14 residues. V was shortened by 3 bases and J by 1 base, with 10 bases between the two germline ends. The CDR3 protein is CASSAGQRNTEAFF. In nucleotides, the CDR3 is TGTGCCAGCAGCGCAGGACAGCGGAACACTGAAGCTTTCTTT.

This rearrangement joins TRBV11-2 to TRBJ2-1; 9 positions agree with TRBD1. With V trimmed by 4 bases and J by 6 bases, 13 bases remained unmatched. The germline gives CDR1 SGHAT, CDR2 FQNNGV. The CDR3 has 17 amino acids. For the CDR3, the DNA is TGTGCCAGCAGCTCACGGGGTCGGACAGGGGTCCCCAATGAGCAGTTCTTC. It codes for CASSSRGRTGVPNEQFF.

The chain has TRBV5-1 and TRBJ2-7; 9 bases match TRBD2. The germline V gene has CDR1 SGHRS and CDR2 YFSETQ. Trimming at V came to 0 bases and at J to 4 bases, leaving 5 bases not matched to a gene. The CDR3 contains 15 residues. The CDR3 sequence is CASSLEPGLAYEQYF. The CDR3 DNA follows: TGCGCCAGCAGCTTGGAACCGGGACTAGCTTACGAGCAGTACTTC.